The T cell receptor (beta chain) under discussion was sequenced for a study of immune heterogeneity within non-small cell lung tumors. Study-level information: There was 1 tumor not otherwise specified, along with around eleven non-squamous carcinomas and 4 squamous cell carcinomas.

General study findings and limits: Site-unique high-frequency clones occurred alongside identical dominant CDR3 beta clonotypes that recurred across tumor sites within a patient. Largely distinct from one individual patient to the next were the high-frequency T-cell receptor beta clonotypes.

For each sample, template was approximately 0.55 ug of bulk tumor genomic DNA. Widely spaced biopsies, several per primary tumor, were obtained at surgery. Each patient presented with untreated, newly diagnosed non-small cell lung cancer and received curative surgery. It was with 32 V and 13 J primers that multiplex PCR amplified TCR beta CDR3. From the multiplex PCR reads, TCRdb called clonotypes with MiXCR, one entry per CDR3 protein. The table has about 3,300 distinct CDR3 sequences, 50% to 65% seen once. This CDR3 has 14 amino acids. Germline CDR1 MDHEN, CDR2 SYDVKM. V was trimmed by 8 bases and J by 3 bases, leaving 13 bases between them. As to this clonotype: Its matching antigen is unknown.

The specimen was lung tumor tissue. The V gene is TRBV28, the J gene TRBJ1-4; D perhaps matches TRBD1 (6 bases). The source of this sequence is a man aged 60-69 years with non-small cell lung cancer. CDR3 DNA: TGTGCCAGCGGGGAGGGGGGTGCTAATGAAAAACTGTTTTTT. Its protein product is CASGEGGANEKLFF.